This T cell receptor (beta chain) was recorded in a study of cytomegalovirus exposure and HLA in healthy donors. Study as a whole: About 180 million T cells yielded fewer than 120 million unique TCR beta sequences in earlier analysis.

Amplification used 60 Vbeta primers and 13 Jbeta primers. Clones were sequenced by immunoSEQ multiplex PCR, and TCRdb holds only the in-frame ones, with some missing. The repertoire holds about 45,000 clones, with roughly 90% as singletons. CDR3 size: 15 residues. Germline-derived CDR1 and CDR2 are SQVTM and ANQGSEA. J was trimmed by 8 bases and V by 1 base; bases with no gene match: 11. The sequencing input was PBMCs. The clonotype originates from a woman in her 40s in good health and CMV-seropositive. This chain uses TRBV29-1 with TRBJ2-1; 7 bases are a match to TRBD1. CDR3 coding DNA: TGCAGCGTTGAAGGCTCGGGACAGAGGGCATATGAGCAGTTCTTC. The encoded protein is CSVEGSGQRAYEQFF.